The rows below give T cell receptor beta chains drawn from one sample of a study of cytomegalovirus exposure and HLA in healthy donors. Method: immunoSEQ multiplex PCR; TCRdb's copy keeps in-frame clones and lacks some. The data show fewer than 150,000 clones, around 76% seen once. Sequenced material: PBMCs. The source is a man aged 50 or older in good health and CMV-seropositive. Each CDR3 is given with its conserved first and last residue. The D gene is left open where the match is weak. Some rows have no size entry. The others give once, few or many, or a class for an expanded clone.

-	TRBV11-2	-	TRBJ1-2	CASSLVEQLSYGYTF	TGTGCCAGCAGCTTAGTTGAACAGTTGAGCTATGGCTACACCTTC
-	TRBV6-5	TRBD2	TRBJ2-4	CASSWTSGRNIQYF	TGTGCCAGCAGTTGGACTAGCGGGAGAAACATTCAGTACTTC
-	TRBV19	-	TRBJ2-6	CASSKVPVGAGNGANVLTF	TGTGCCAGTAGTAAAGTCCCAGTAGGAGCAGGGAATGGGGCCAACGTCCTGACTTTC
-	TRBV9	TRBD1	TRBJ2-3	CASSAPGTGGTDTQYF	TGTGCCAGCAGCGCACCCGGGACAGGGGGCACAGATACGCAGTATTTT
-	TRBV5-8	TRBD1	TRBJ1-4	CASSFGQGRRATNEKLFF	TGTGCCAGCAGCTTCGGACAGGGGAGGAGGGCAACTAATGAAAAACTGTTTTTT
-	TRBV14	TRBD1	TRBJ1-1	CASSQDLGTGNTEAFF	TGTGCCAGCAGCCAAGATCTCGGGACAGGGAACACTGAAGCTTTCTTT
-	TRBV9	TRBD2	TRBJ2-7	CASSVEGSGAYEQYF	TGTGCCAGCAGCGTAGAAGGTAGCGGGGCCTACGAGCAGTACTTC
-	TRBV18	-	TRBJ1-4	CASSPRGGNEKLFF	TGTGCCAGCTCACCACGAGGGGGTAATGAAAAACTGTTTTTT
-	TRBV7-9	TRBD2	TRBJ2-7	CASSSGTTAIEQYF	TGTGCCAGCAGCTCCGGGACTACCGCAATCGAGCAGTACTTC
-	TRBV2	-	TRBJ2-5	CASSEQGAEETQYF	TGTGCCAGCAGTGAACAGGGCGCCGAAGAGACCCAGTACTTC
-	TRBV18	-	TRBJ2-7	CASSPPSSYEQYF	TGTGCCAGCTCACCACCCTCGAGCTACGAGCAGTACTTC
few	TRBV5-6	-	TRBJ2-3	CASRDVGRGSTDTQYF	TGTGCCAGCAGAGACGTAGGCAGGGGTAGCACAGATACGCAGTATTTT
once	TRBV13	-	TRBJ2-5	CASSLQETQYF	TGTGCCAGCAGCCTTCAAGAGACCCAGTACTTC
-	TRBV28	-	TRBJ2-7	CASSLADNSYEQYF	TGTGCCAGCAGTTTAGCGGACAACTCCTACGAGCAGTACTTC
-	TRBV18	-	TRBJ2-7	CASSPARRPSYEQYF	TGTGCCAGCTCACCAGCGCGGAGGCCGTCCTACGAGCAGTACTTC
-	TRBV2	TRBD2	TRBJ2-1	CASSETGLAVNNEQFF	TGTGCCAGCAGTGAAACGGGCCTAGCGGTTAACAATGAGCAGTTCTTC